This T cell receptor (beta chain) emerged from a study of T cells in tuberculosis. The wider study: This South African cohort compared adolescents with or without latent tuberculosis against adults with active tuberculosis. PBMC were archived before or within 7 days of starting treatment. Study outcomes and limitations: GMM-specific TCRs were nearer to active tuberculosis alpha repertoires, suggesting expansion. Smaller alpha distances in active tuberculosis partly reflected shorter CDR3-alpha lengths.

Documented time point: new active TB diagnosis, blood taken before or within 7 days of starting treatment. In this sample, this clone turned up once. Its matching antigen is unknown. This table comes from immunoSEQ multiplex PCR, and its TCRdb copy is limited to in-frame clones, with some not included. Among roughly 34,000 clones listed, 87% were seen once. The V end lost 0 bases, the J end lost 1 base, and 10 bases lay between the germline ends. The germline CDR1 and CDR2 sequences are LGHNA and YNFKEQ. This CDR3 spans 15 amino acids. This receptor was obtained from an adult with tuberculosis. The chain is built from TRBV4-2 and TRBJ2-7; possible D gene TRBD2, 6 bases. The source material was PBMCs, sampled at tuberculosis diagnosis. The DNA of the CDR3 is TGTGCCAGCAGCCAAGATTGGGACTCGTCCTACGAGCAGTACTTC. This translates into CASSQDWDSSYEQYF.